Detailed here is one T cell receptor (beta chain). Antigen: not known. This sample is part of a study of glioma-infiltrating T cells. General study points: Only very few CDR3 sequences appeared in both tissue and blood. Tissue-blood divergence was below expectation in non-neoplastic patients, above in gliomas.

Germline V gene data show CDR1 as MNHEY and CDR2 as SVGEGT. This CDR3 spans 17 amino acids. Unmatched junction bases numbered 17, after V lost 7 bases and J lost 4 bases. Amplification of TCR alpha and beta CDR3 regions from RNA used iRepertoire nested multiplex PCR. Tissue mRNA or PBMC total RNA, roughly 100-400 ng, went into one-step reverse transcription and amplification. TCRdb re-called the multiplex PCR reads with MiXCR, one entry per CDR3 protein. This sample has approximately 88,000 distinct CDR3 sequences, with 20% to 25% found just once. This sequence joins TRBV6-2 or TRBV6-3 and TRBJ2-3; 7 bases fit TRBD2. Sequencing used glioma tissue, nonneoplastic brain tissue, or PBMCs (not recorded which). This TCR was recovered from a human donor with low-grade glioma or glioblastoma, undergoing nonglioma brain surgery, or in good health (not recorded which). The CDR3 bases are TGTGCCAGCACTCTTGATGGAGCGGGACGTTCATCAGATACGCAGTATTTT. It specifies CASTLDGAGRSSDTQYF.